What follows are 18 T cell receptor beta chains derived from one specimen sequenced in a study of early T cells in non-severe SARS-CoV-2 infection. TCRdb reprocessed the 5' RACE reads via MiXCR and lists one record per CDR3 protein. The sample contains approximately 73,000 distinct CDR3 sequences, around 11% of which appear only once. The material sequenced was whole blood. These receptors all come from an adult who was a healthcare worker with PCR-confirmed SARS-CoV-2 infection or an uninfected control (not recorded which).

Many counts were recorded for this clonotype. The junction departs from germline at one end; a sequencing error may be responsible. The genes are TRBV29-1 and TRBJ1-3; D ambiguous. The germline V gene encodes CDR1 SQVTM and CDR2 ANQGSEA. The CDR3 loop spans 13 amino acids. The DNA of the CDR3 is TGCAGCGTTGAGGCAGATTCTGAAAACACCATATATTTT. Amino acid sequence: CSVEADSENTIYF.

In DNA form, the CDR3 reads TGCGCCAGCAGCCGGACTAGCGGGGCCTACTACGAGCAGTACTTC. Translated: CASSRTSGAYYEQYF. This chain connects TRBV5-1 to TRBJ2-7; 12 nucleotides line up with TRBD2. The CDR3 loop spans 15 amino acids. Trimming at V came to 4 bases and at J to 3 bases, leaving 5 bases not matched to a gene. The germline CDR1 and CDR2 sequences are SGHRS and YFSETQ.

This chain uses TRBV3-1 with TRBJ2-3; the match to TRBD2 covers 11 bases. Germline V lookup: CDR1 LGHDT, CDR2 YNNKEL (reference sequence). The ends lost 4 bases at V and 4 bases at J; junction bases unmatched: 7. CDR3 length: 16 amino acids. The CDR3 DNA reads TGTGCCAGCAGCCGAAGCCCTAGCGGGGGGTCAGATACGCAGTATTTT. This sequence encodes CASSRSPSGGSDTQYF.

This clonotype was seen a handful of times. J is TRBJ1-1 and V is TRBV30; TRBD1 agrees at 8 bases. Germline CDR1 is GTSNPN and CDR2 is SVGIG (reference sequence). After removal of 8 bases from V and 3 bases from J, the junction contained 8 bases not matched to a gene. CDR3 length equals 13 residues. CDR3 loop: CAVPTGADTEAFF. CDR3 nucleotides: TGTGCCGTTCCGACAGGGGCGGACACTGAAGCTTTCTTT.

This chain's CDR3 is CASRVEATNEKLFF. Here the CDR3 DNA reads TGCGCCAGCAGGGTTGAGGCAACTAATGAAAAACTGTTTTTT. V and J are TRBV5-1 and TRBJ1-4; D call uncertain. CDR1 is SGHRS and CDR2 is YFSETQ in the germline V gene. The CDR3 is 14 residues long. V lost 5 bases, J lost 0 bases, and 8 bases lay in between.

This clonotype was recorded a few times. This chain joins TRBV29-1 and TRBJ1-1; weak D call: TRBD1 (6 bases). V was shortened by 4 bases and J by 5 bases, with 11 bases between the two germline ends. This CDR3 is 12 amino acids long. CDR1 is SQVTM and CDR2 is ANQGSEA in the germline V gene. For the CDR3, the DNA is TGCAGCGTTGTTGAGGGGGGAACTGAAGCTTTCTTT. Residues: CSVVEGGTEAFF.

This clonotype has more than one count but fewer than ten. The V call is TRBV10-3, the J call TRBJ1-1; no firm D call. This CDR3 has 13 residues. Per the germline V gene, CDR1 is ENHRY and CDR2 is SYGVKD. The ends were cut back, 5 bases at V and 2 bases at J, with 9 bases in the middle. CDR3 DNA sequence: TGTGCCATCAGTATAGATACCAACACTGAAGCTTTCTTT. It codes for CAISIDTNTEAFF.

This clonotype showed up many times. The V and J genes are TRBV20-1 and TRBJ2-1; 8 nucleotides line up with TRBD2. V dropped 6 bases and J dropped 3; count of bases not matched to a gene: 7. The CDR3 covers 14 residues. Germline V gene lookup returns CDR1 DFQATT and CDR2 SNEGSKA (reference sequence). Here the CDR3 DNA reads TGCAGTGCGCCCGGGGGGGCGGACTACAATGAGCAGTTCTTC. Encoded protein: CSAPGGADYNEQFF.

The chain links TRBV29-1 to TRBJ2-7; the D gene is possibly TRBD2 (5 bases). The V end lost 7 bases, the J end lost 3 bases, and 10 bases lay between the germline ends. The CDR3 extends over 11 amino acids. Germline V gene data show CDR1 as SQVTM and CDR2 as ANQGSEA. The DNA of the CDR3 is TGCAGCGCCAACCGGGACTACGAGCAGTACTTC. This gives the protein CSANRDYEQYF.

About this clonotype: Given a much more abundant clone one base away, this may be a read error. The rearrangement joins TRBV6-5 to TRBJ1-5; D gene ambiguous. The CDR3 sequence is 12 residues long. Germline lookup yields CDR1 MNHEY and CDR2 SVGAGI. The CDR3: CTSSSTNQPQHF. DNA for the CDR3: TGTACCAGCAGTTCCACGAATCAGCCCCAGCATTTT.

The chain is built from TRBV24-1 and TRBJ2-3, with 8 bases fitting TRBD1. The V gene end was trimmed by 7 bases and the J gene end by 5 bases; junction bases not matched to a gene: 7. The CDR3 length is 14 residues. Per germline, CDR1 KGHDR and CDR2 SFDVKD. The CDR3 DNA follows: TGTGCCACCAGCCTCGGACAGGGCTTAGATACGCAGTATTTT. Translated, it gives CATSLGQGLDTQYF.

This clonotype was seen ten or more times. This chain connects TRBV6-2 or TRBV6-3 to TRBJ2-3; no clear D. Per germline, CDR1 MNHEY and CDR2 SVGEGT. V was cut by 2 bases and J by 4 bases, with 10 bases left in between. This CDR3 has 14 amino acids. The CDR3 DNA follows: TGTGCCAGCAGTTACGGATCCTCAGCAGATACGCAGTATTTT. As protein: CASSYGSSADTQYF.

This sequence joins TRBV10-2 and TRBJ1-4; D gene unclear. Trimming stripped 6 bases from V and 6 bases from J, with 11 bases between. CDR3 size: 13 residues. CDR1 WSHSY and CDR2 SAAADI come from the germline V gene. For the CDR3, the DNA is TGCGCCAGCAGGAGGCGAAGGGATGAAAAACTGTTTTTT. It encodes CASRRRRDEKLFF.

This clonotype was found many times. CDR3 sequence reads: CSVSRGRGSPLHF. CDR3 nucleotides: TGCAGTGTAAGCCGAGGACGGGGGTCACCCCTCCACTTT. This chain connects TRBV20-1 to TRBJ1-6, with D tentatively TRBD1 (5 bases). The CDR3 is 13 amino acids. Germline V gene lookup returns CDR1 DFQATT and CDR2 SNEGSKA (reference sequence). V lost 7 bases and J 10 bases, leaving 17 bases between the germline ends.

To note about this clonotype: Given a much more abundant clone one base away, this may be a read error. The CDR3 reads CASSPTGGYNEQFF. CDR3 nucleotides: TGTGCCAGCAGTCCCACGGGGGGTTACAATGAGCAGTTCTTC. This chain joins TRBV6-2 or TRBV6-3 and TRBJ2-1; 7 positions match TRBD2. The CDR3 runs 14 residues. The J segment lost 4 bases and the V segment lost 5 bases, leaving 5 bases of the junction unmatched. CDR1 and CDR2 from the germline V gene are MNHEY and SVGEGT.

Concerning this clonotype itself: A read error may be the cause here, since a much bigger clone is one base away. The V gene is TRBV7-6, the J gene TRBJ1-5, with D possibly TRBD1 on 6 matching bases. Germline lookup yields CDR1 SGHVS and CDR2 FNYEAQ. The CDR3 is 16 residues long. V was clipped by 4 bases and J by 3 bases, with 16 bases between them. CDR3 residues: CASSSGTRGDNQPQHF. CDR3 nucleotides: TGTGCCAGCAGCTCGGGTACCAGGGGTGACAATCAGCCCCAGCATTTT.

J is TRBJ2-3 and V is TRBV27, with 8 positions matching TRBD1. Germline lookup yields CDR1 MNHEY and CDR2 SMNVEV (reference sequence). CDR3 length: 14 residues. Trimming took 6 bases from V and 2 from J; bases not matched to a gene: 4. In nucleotides, the CDR3 is TGTGCCAGCAGACAGACAGGGGCCACAGATACGCAGTATTTT. The encoded protein is CASRQTGATDTQYF.

This clonotype was counted ten times or more. The chain is built from TRBV20-1 and TRBJ2-1; the match to TRBD2 covers 7 bases. Germline-derived CDR1 and CDR2 are DFQATT and SNEGSKA (reference sequence). Trimming at V came to 0 bases and at J to 8 bases, leaving 10 bases not matched to a gene. There are 15 residues in the CDR3. CDR3 region: CSARDLRLAADEQFF. The DNA for the CDR3 is TGCAGTGCTAGAGATCTGCGACTAGCAGCTGATGAGCAGTTCTTC.